The 8 T cell receptor beta chains below were found in one sample sequenced in a study of cytomegalovirus exposure and HLA in healthy donors. The PCR had 60 Vbeta and 13 Jbeta primers. TCRdb's table, derived via immunoSEQ multiplex PCR, lists solely in-frame clones and lacks some. The sample has some 150,000 clones; roughly 71% are singletons. The sequenced material came from PBMCs. The receptor source for this set is a man in his thirties or forties in good health and CMV-seronegative.

The J gene is TRBJ1-5, the V gene TRBV28; D gene unclear. The ends were cut back, 7 bases at V and 5 bases at J, with 15 bases in the middle. The CDR3 totals 14 residues. Germline-derived CDR1 and CDR2 are MDHEN and SYDVKM. CDR3 amino acids: CASITGLADQPQHF. In nucleotides, the CDR3 is TGTGCCAGCATCACGGGTCTTGCGGATCAGCCCCAGCATTTT.

In DNA form, the CDR3 reads TGTGCCTTCGGAGGGCCATCGAGCACAGATACGCAGTATTTT. This sequence encodes CAFGGPSSTDTQYF. The chain has TRBV30 and TRBJ2-3; tentatively, D is TRBD2 (6 bases). The V end was cut by 7 bases, the J end by 0 bases, with 14 bases between. This CDR3 contains 14 residues. Germline CDR1 reads GTSNPN; CDR2 reads SVGIG (reference sequence). The complete variable domain, with remaining parts taken from reference TRBV30 and TRBJ2-3, reads SQTIHQWPATLVQPVGSPLSLECTVEGTSNPNLYWYRQAAGRGLQLLFYSVGIGQISSEVPQNLSASRPQDRQFILSSKKLLLSDSGFYLCAFGGPSSTDTQYFGPGTRLTVL.

The chain links TRBV29-1 to TRBJ1-4; D ambiguous. Germline V CDR1 and CDR2: SQVTM, ANQGSEA. V dropped 4 bases and J dropped 4 bases, with 10 bases sitting between them. CDR3 length: 13 amino acids. For the CDR3, the DNA is TGCAGCGTTGTAGAACAGTTTAATGAAAAACTGTTTTTT. This codes for CSVVEQFNEKLFF.

J is TRBJ2-7 and V is TRBV7-2, with D possibly matching TRBD1 (5 bases). Germline lookup yields CDR1 SGHTA and CDR2 FQGNSA. The germline V and J ends were trimmed by 6 bases and 9 bases, with 21 bases remaining between them. This CDR3 contains 14 residues. The CDR3 DNA reads as TGTGCCAGCAGTTCCCCCCTGGCAGGGTATTGGCAGTACTTC. Protein: CASSSPLAGYWQYF.

The chain couples TRBV19 to TRBJ2-7; the match to TRBD1 covers 9 bases. After removal of 5 bases from V and 3 bases from J, the junction contained 8 bases not matched to a gene. Per the germline V gene, CDR1 is LNHDA and CDR2 is SQIVND (reference sequence). This CDR3 is built from 15 residues. DNA for the CDR3: TGTGCCAGTAGTCTCCAAGACAGGGGGGGCTACGAGCAGTACTTC. Amino acids: CASSLQDRGGYEQYF.

The V gene is TRBV18, the J gene TRBJ2-7; TRBD1 might be the D (5 bases). The length of the CDR3 is 13 residues. The germline V gene has CDR1 KGHSH and CDR2 LQKENI. The V end was cut by 3 bases, the J end by 5 bases, with 11 bases between. CDR3 nucleotide sequence: TGTGCCAGCTCACCGGACAAAGGGGACGAGCAGTACTTC. It is translated as CASSPDKGDEQYF.

This chain links TRBV28 with TRBJ2-7; D unresolved. Germline V lookup: CDR1 MDHEN, CDR2 SYDVKM. The CDR3 covers 12 residues. Trimming shortened V by 1 base and J by 7 bases, and 8 bases separated the two germline ends. CDR3 loop: CASSLSAEEQYF. For the CDR3, the DNA is TGTGCCAGCAGTTTATCGGCGGAGGAGCAGTACTTC.

This clone was observed a single time. The chain has TRBV4-1 and TRBJ2-2; D is possibly TRBD2 (6 bases). Germline V gene sequence: CDR1 MGHRA, CDR2 YSYEKL. The CDR3 is made up of 17 amino acids. The V gene lost 1 base and the J gene lost 1 base, with 13 bases spanning the gap. As DNA, the CDR3 is TGCGCCAGCAGCCAAGTCGGGGGACCACGGAACACCGGGGAGCTGTTTTTT. Its protein is CASSQVGGPRNTGELFF.